The TCR beta chain under discussion was sequenced for a study of ipilimumab plus nivolumab after autologous stem cell transplantation. Study-level background: A median of roughly eight nivolumab and 4 to 6 ipilimumab doses were given.

V trimming: 5 bases; J trimming: 5 bases; junction bases outside the gene matches: 3. CDR1 is SGHRS, CDR2 YFSETQ, per germline. CDR3 length: 14 residues. Starting 14 to 28 days after autologous transplant, ipilimumab 1 mg/kg was given. Assay used: immunoSEQ multiplex PCR; TCRdb lists only in-frame clones, some missing. This sample yields approximately 16,000 clones, of which roughly 79% are seen a single time; roughly a tenth belongs to the top ten. The source of this sequence is a male donor with primary mediastinal lymphoma. The sequencing here drew on PBMCs, taken in a trial of ipilimumab plus nivolumab as post-transplant consolidation. The chain recombines TRBV5-1 with TRBJ2-2; 10 nucleotides line up with TRBD1. The CDR3 coding sequence is TGCGCCAGCAGTAAGGACAGGGGGACCGGGGAGCTGTTTTTT. This gives the protein CASSKDRGTGELFF.